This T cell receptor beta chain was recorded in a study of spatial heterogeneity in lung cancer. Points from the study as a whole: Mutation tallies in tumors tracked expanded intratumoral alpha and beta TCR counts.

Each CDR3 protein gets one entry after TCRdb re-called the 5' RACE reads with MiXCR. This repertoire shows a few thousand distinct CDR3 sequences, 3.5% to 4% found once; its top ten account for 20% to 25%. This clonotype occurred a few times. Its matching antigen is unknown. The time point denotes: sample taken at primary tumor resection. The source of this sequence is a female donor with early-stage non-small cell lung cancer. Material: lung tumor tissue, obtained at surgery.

CDR3 in DNA: TGTGCCAGCGGGGGGAGCTCTGGAAACACCATATATTTT. This codes for CASGGSSGNTIYF. The V call is TRBV6-6, the J call TRBJ1-3; possible D gene TRBD1, 5 bases. Germline loops: CDR1 MNHNY, CDR2 SVGAGI (reference sequence). The CDR3 is made up of 13 amino acids. Between the trimmed V and J ends, which lost 8 bases and 0 bases, there was a span of 8 bases.